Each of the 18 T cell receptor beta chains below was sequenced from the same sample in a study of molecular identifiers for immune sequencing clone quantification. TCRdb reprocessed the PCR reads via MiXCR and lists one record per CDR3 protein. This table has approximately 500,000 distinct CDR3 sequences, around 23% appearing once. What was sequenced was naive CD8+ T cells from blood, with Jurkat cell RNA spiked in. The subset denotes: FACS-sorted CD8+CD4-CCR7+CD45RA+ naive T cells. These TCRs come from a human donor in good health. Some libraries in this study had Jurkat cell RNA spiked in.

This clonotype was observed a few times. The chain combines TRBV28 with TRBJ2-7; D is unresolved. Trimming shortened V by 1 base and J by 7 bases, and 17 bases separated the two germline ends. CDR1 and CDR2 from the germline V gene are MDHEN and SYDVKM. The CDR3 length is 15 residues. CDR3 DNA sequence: TGTGCCAGCAGTTTATTGGGCCCGAATGAACGGGAGCAGTACTTC. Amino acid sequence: CASSLLGPNEREQYF. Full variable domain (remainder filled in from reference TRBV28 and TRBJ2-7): DVKVTQSSRYLVKRTGEKVFLECVQDMDHENMFWYRQDPGLGLRLIYFSYDVKMKEKGDIPEGYSVSREKKERFSLILESASTNQTSMYLCASSLLGPNEREQYFGPGTRLTVT.

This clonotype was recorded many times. CDR3 bases: TGCAGCGTTGAAGGGGACAGTATAAACACTGAAGCTTTCTTT. Its protein product is CSVEGDSINTEAFF. The chain recombines TRBV29-1 with TRBJ1-1; 7 bases align to TRBD1. V shed 1 base and J 2 bases; nucleotides not matched to a gene: 4. The CDR3 runs 14 residues. Germline CDR1 and CDR2: SQVTM and ANQGSEA.

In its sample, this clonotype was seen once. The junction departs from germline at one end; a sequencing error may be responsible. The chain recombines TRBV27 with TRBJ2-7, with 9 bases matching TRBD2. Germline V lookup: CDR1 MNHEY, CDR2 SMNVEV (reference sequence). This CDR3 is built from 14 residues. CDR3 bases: TGTACCAGCAGTTCGGGACTAGCTGACTACGAGCAGTACTTC. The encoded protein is CTSSSGLADYEQYF.

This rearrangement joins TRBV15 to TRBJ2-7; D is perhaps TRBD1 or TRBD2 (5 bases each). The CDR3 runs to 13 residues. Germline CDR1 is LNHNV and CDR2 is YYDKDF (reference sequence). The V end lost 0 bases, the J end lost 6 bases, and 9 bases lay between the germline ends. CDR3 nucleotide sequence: TGTGCCACCAGCAGAGATCCAGGGAGCGAGCAGTACTTC. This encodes CATSRDPGSEQYF. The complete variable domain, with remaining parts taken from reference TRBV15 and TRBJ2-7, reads DAMVIQNPRYQVTQFGKPVTLSCSQTLNHNVMYWYQQKSSQAPKLLFHYYDKDFNNEADTPDNFQSRRPNTSFCFLDIRSPGLGDTAMYLCATSRDPGSEQYFGPGTRLTVT.

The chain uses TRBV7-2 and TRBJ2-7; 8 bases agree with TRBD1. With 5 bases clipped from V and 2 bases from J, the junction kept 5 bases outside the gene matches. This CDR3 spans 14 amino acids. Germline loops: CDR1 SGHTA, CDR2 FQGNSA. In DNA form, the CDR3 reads TGTGCCAGCAGCCACCGGACAGGGACCTACGAGCAGTACTTC. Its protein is CASSHRTGTYEQYF.

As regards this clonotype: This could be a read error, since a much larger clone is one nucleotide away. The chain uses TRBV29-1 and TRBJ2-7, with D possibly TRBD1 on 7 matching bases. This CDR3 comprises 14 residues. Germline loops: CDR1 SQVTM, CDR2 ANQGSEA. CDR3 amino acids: CSVTPGQGGYEQNF. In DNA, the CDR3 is TGCAGCGTTACTCCGGGGCAGGGGGGCTACGAGCAGAACTTC.

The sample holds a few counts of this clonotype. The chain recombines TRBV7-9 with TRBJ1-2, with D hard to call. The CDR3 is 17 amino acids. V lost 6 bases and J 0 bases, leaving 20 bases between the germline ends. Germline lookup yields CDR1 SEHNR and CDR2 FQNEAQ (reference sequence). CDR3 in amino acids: CASSPNKGRAPNYGYTF. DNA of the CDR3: TGTGCCAGCAGTCCCAATAAGGGAAGGGCTCCTAACTATGGCTACACCTTC.

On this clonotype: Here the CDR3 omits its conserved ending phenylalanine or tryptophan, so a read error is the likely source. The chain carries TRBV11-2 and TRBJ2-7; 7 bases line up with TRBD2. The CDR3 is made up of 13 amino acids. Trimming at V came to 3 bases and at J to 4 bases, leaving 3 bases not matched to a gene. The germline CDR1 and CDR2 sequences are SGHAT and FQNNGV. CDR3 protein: CASSFYSGYEQYY. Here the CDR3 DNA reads TGTGCCAGCAGCTTCTATAGCGGGTACGAGCAGTACTAC.

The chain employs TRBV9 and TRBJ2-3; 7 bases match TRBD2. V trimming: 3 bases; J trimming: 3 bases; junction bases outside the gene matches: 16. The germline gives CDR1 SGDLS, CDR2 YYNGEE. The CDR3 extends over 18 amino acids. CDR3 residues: CASSAAGVNLLGTDTQYF. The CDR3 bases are TGTGCCAGCAGCGCTGCGGGGGTAAACCTCCTCGGGACAGATACGCAGTATTTT. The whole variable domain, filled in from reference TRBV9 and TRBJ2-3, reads DSGVTQTPKHLITATGQRVTLRCSPRSGDLSVYWYQQSLDQGLQFLIQYYNGEERAKGNILERFSAQQFPDLHSELNLSSLELGDSALYFCASSAAGVNLLGTDTQYFGPGTRLTVL.

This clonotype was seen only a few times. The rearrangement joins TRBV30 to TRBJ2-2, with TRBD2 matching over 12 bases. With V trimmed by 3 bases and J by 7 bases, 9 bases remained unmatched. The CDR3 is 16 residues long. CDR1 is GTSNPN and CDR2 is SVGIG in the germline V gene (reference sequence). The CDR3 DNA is TGTGCCTGGAGGGCTCGACTAGCGGGAGTTTTCGGGGAGCTGTTTTTT. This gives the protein CAWRARLAGVFGELFF.

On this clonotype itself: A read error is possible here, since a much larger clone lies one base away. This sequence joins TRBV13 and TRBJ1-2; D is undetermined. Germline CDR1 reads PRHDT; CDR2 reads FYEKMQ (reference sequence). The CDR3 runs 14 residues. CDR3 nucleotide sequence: TGTGCCAGCAGCTTAGTTGGGAGTAACTATGGCTGCACCTTC. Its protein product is CASSLVGSNYGCTF.

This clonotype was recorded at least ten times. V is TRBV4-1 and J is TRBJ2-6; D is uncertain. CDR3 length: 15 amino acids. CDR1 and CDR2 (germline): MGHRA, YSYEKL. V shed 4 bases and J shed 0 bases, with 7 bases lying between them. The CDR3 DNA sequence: TGCGCCAGCAGCCCCAACCCCTCTGGGGCCAACGTCCTGACTTTC. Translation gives CASSPNPSGANVLTF.

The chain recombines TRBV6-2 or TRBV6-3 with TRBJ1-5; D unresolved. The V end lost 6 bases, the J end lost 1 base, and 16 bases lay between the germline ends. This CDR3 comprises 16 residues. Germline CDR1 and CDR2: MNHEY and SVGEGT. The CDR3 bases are TGTGCCAGCAGGCTCAATGGAAGGGAAAGCAATCAGCCCCAGCATTTT. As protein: CASRLNGRESNQPQHF.

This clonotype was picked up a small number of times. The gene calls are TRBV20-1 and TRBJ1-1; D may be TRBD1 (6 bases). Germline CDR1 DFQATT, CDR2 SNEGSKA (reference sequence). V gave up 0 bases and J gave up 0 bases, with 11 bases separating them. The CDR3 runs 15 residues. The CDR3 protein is CSARDPTGLNTEAFF. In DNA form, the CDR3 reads TGCAGTGCTAGAGATCCCACAGGGCTGAACACTGAAGCTTTCTTT.

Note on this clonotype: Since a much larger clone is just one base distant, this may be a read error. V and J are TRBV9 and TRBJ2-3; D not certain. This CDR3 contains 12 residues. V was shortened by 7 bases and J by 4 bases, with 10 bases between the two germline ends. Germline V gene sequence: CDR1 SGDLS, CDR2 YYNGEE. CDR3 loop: CASRARADTQYF. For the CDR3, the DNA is TGTGCCAGCCGCGCAAGGGCAGATACGCAGTATTTT.

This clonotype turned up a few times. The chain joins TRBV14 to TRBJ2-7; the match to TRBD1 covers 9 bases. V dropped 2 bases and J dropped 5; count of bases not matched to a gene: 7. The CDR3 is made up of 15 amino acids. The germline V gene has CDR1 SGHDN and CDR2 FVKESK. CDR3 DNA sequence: TGTGCCAGCAGCCAAAATCCCGGGACAGGGCACGAGCAGTACTTC. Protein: CASSQNPGTGHEQYF.

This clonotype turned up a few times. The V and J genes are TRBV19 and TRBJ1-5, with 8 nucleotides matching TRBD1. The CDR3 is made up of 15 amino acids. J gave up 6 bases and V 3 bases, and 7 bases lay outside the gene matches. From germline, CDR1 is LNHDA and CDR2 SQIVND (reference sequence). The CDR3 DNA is TGTGCCAGTAGTATTGGAGACAGGGGAAGTCAGCCCCAGCATTTT. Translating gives CASSIGDRGSQPQHF.

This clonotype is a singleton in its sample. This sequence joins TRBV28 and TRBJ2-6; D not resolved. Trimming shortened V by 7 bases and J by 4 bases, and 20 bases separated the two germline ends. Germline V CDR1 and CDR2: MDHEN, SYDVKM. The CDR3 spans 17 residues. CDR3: CASTPLYSRVGANVLTF. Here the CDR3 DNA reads TGTGCCAGCACCCCCTTGTACAGCCGTGTGGGGGCCAACGTCCTGACTTTC.